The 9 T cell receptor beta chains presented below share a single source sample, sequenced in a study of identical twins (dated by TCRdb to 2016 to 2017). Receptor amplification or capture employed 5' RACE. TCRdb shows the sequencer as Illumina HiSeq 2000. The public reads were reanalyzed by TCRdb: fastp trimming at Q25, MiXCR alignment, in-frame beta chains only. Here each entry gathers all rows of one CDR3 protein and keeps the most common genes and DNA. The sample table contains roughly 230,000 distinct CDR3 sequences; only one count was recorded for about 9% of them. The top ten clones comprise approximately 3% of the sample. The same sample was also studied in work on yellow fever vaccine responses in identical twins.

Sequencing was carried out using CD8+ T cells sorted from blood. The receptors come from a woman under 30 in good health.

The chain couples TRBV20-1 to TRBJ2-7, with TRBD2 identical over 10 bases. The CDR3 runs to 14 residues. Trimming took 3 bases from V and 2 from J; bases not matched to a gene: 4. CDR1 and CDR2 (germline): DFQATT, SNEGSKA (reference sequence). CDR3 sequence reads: CSARGGLAAYEQYF. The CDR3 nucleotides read TGCAGTGCTAGGGGAGGACTAGCGGCCTACGAGCAGTACTTC.

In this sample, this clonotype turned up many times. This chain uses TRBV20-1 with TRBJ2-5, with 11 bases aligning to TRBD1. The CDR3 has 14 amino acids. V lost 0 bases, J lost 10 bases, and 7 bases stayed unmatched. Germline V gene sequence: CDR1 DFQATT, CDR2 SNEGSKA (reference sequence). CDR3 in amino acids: CSAREPGQGVDQYF. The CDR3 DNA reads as TGCAGTGCTAGAGAGCCGGGACAGGGGGTGGACCAGTACTTC.

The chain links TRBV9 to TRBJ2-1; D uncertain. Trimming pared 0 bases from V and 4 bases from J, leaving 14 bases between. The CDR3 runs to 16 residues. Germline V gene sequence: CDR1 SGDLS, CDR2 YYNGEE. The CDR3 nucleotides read TGTGCCAGCAGCGTAGGGGTGGATAGGACGTACAATGAGCAGTTCTTC. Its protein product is CASSVGVDRTYNEQFF.

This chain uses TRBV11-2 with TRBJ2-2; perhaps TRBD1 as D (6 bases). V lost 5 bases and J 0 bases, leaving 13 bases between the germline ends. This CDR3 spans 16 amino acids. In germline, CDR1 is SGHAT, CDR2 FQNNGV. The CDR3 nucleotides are TGTGCCAGCAGCGACCGGGACACCGCGAACACCGGGGAGCTGTTTTTT. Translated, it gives CASSDRDTANTGELFF.

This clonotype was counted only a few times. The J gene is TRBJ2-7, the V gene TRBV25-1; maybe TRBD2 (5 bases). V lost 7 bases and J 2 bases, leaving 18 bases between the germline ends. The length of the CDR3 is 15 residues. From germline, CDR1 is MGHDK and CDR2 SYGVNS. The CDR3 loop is CASNAGDYQTYEQYF. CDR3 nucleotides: TGTGCCAGCAACGCGGGCGACTACCAGACCTACGAGCAGTACTTC.

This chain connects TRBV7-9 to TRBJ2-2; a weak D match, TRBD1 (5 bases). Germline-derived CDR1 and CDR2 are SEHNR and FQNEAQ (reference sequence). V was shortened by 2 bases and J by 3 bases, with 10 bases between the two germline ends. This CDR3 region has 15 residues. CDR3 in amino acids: CASSLQGLDTGELFF. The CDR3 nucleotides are TGTGCCAGCAGCTTACAGGGCCTAGACACCGGGGAGCTGTTTTTT. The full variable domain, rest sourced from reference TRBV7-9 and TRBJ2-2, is DTGVSQNPRHKITKRGQNVTFRCDPISEHNRLYWYRQTLGQGPEFLTYFQNEAQLEKSRLLSDRFSAERPKGSFSTLEIQRTEQGDSAMYLCASSLQGLDTGELFFGEGSRLTVL.

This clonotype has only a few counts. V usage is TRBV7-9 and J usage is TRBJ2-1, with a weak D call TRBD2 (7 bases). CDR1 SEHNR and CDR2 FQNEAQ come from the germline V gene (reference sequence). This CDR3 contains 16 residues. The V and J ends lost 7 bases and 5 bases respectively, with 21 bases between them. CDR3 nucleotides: TGTGCCAGCACCCAAAGGGGGACGGGGGGAAACAATGAGCAGTTCTTC. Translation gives CASTQRGTGGNNEQFF. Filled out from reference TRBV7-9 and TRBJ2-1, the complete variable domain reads DTGVSQNPRHKITKRGQNVTFRCDPISEHNRLYWYRQTLGQGPEFLTYFQNEAQLEKSRLLSDRFSAERPKGSFSTLEIQRTEQGDSAMYLCASTQRGTGGNNEQFFGPGTRLTVL.

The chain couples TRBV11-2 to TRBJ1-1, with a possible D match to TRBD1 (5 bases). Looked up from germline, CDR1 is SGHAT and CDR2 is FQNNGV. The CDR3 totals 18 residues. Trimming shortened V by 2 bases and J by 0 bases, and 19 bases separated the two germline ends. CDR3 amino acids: CASSLQGGKGSMNTEAFF. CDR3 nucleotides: TGTGCCAGCAGCTTACAAGGAGGCAAGGGGTCCATGAACACTGAAGCTTTCTTT.

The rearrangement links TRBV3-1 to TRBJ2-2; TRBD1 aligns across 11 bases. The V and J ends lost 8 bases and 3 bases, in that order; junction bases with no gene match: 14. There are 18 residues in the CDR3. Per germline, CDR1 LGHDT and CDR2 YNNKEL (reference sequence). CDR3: CASCPTGQGALDTGELFF. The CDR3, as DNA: TGTGCCAGCTGCCCAACTGGACAGGGGGCTCTGGACACCGGGGAGCTGTTTTTT.